This TCR beta chain was observed in a study of Ad26.COV2.S vaccination and SARS-CoV-2 variants (dated by TCRdb to about 2021). Describing the broader study: Donors in the vaccine arm were drawn from COV1001, a phase I-IIa trial of Ad26.COV2.S in healthy adults that was multicentre, randomized, double-blind and placebo-controlled. Ad26.COV2.S was administered intramuscularly at a dose of 5x10^10 or 1x10^11 viral particles, either as one shot or as two shots given 56 days apart. Sequencing of the TCRbeta repertoire served to evaluate the specificity and breadth of SARS-CoV-2-reactive T cell receptors following Ad26.COV2.S vaccination. The TCR-sequenced set comprised about 32 samples: some 20 Ad26.COV2.S vaccine recipients, 5 placebo recipients and 8 SARS-CoV-2 convalescent individuals. Participants in the trial were split at random into five groups of five each, receiving low-dose or high-dose Ad26.COV2.S once or twice, or else placebo on both occasions. Blinding of investigators to trial group allocation was maintained during experiments and outcome assessment.

As for this clone: Its antigen is not yet known. Base quality data are lacking; no much larger clone is found one base away.

The treatment or condition label corresponds to: some 19 received Ad26.COV2.S at low or high dose, single or two shots; 5 received placebo; per-sample allocation not given. For vaccine and placebo recipients, the sequenced repertoires came from samples collected on day 63 after the first injection. Cohort 1b enrolled about two dozen adults aged 18-55 years at a single site in Boston, USA, between 29 July and 7 August 2020. Ad26.COV2.S was a replication-incompetent adenovirus type 26 vector that expressed a prefusion-stabilized SARS-CoV-2 spike protein derived from the original Wuhan strain. Study-wide conclusions, independent of this receptor: Substantial breadth of spike-specific CD8+ and CD4+ T cell responses was reported after vaccination. Comparable non-spike TCR breadth was observed between vaccine and placebo recipients, consistent with only spike being contained in the vaccine. Higher spike-specific TCR breadth was observed in Ad26.COV2.S recipients than in placebo recipients (P = 0.0014). According to the authors, total T cell responses may have been underestimated by the TCR breadth and depth analyses. Comparing responses between vaccine doses or regimens was not something the study was powered to do.

TCRbeta CDR3 regions were sequenced with the immunoSEQ Assay. After extraction, genomic DNA underwent amplification by bias-controlled multiplex PCR, followed by high-throughput sequencing. The source study handled its data this way. To quantify the absolute abundance of every unique TCRbeta CDR3 region, sequences were collapsed and filtered. T cell fraction was estimated by normalizing TCRbeta template counts to usable DNA, which was measured by amplifying reference genes present in all nucleated cells. Repertoire TCRs were annotated as SARS-CoV-2-specific when V gene, CDR3 amino acid sequence and J gene were exactly matched to a known reactive TCR set. The reference SARS-CoV-2 TCR set came from MIRA and was filtered for enrichment in COVID-19-positive ImmuneCODE repertoires, removing public or cross-reactive TCRs. Using the MIRA antigens, annotated TCRs were further analysed by specific ORF or by position within an ORF. Breadth was defined as the number of annotated unique rearrangements divided by the total number of unique productive rearrangements, and depth was defined as the summed frequency of the annotated unique rearrangements. Group comparisons of TCR breadth used two-sided Wilcoxon rank-sum tests. This immuneACCESS table, as held by TCRdb, lists in-frame sequences with V and J called but not all clones. Of the missing ones, under half trace to an unresolved V gene in checked studies; the others have no known cause. V and J calls and clone size are those listed in that table; D and trimming were worked out from the DNA. The sample table lists 300,000 to 400,000 clones, 87% of them with a count of one. Roughly 3.1% of the sample is taken by the ten largest.

Spanning cysteine to phenylalanine, the CDR3 consists of 18 amino acids. Only CDR3 DNA is held: 54 bases, read in frame from base 1. Clipping removes 3 bases from V and 0 bases from J, with 13 as the unmatched junction base count. The germline V gene specifies SGHRS as CDR1 and YFSETQ as CDR2. This TCR came from a person aged 18-60 years who received the Ad26.COV2.S COVID-19 vaccine or a placebo. The sequences come from peripheral blood, collected in a trial of Ad26.COV2.S vaccine versus placebo. The receptor chain draws on TRBV5-1 and TRBJ2-5, and TRBD2 matches 8 of the central bases. Here the CDR3 is given as CASSSFAILAGNQETQYF. The DNA is as follows: TGCGCCAGCAGCTCGTTCGCTATCCTAGCGGGCAACCAAGAGACCCAGTACTTC. Reference TRBV5-1 and TRBJ2-5 proteins supply the regions before and after the CDR3; the full variable domain is: KAGVTQTPRYLIKTRGQQVTLSCSPISGHRSVSWYQQTPGQGLQFLFEYFSETQRNKGNFPGRFSGRQFSNSRSEMNVSTLELGDSALYLCASSSFAILAGNQETQYFGPGTRLLVL.